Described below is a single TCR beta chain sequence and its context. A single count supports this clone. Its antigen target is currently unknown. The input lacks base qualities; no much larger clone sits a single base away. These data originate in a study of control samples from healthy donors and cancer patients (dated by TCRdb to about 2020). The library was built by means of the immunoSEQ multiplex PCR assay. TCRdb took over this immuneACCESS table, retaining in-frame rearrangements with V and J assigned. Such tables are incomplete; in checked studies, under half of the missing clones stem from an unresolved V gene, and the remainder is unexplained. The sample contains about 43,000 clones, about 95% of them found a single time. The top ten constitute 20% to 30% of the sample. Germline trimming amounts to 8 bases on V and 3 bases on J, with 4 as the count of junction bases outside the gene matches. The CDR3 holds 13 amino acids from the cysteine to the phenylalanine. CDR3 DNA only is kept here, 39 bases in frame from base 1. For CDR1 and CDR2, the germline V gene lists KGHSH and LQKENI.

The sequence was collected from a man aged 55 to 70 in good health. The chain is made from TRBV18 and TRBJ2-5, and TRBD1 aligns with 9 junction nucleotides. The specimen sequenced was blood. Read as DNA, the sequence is TGTGCCAGCAAACAGGGGGCGGAAGAGACCCAGTACTTC. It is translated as CASKQGAEETQYF.